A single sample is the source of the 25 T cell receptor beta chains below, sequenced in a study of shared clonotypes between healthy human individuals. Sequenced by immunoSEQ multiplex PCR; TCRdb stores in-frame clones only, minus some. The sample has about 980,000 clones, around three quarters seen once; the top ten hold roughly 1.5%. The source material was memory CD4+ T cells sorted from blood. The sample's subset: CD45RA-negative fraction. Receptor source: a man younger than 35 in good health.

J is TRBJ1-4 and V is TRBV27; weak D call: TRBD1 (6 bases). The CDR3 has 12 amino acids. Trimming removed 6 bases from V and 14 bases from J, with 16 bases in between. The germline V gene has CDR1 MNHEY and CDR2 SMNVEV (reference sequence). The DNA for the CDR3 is TGTGCCAGCAGCCCTACGCCCAGGGGCCTGTTTTTT. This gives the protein CASSPTPRGLFF.

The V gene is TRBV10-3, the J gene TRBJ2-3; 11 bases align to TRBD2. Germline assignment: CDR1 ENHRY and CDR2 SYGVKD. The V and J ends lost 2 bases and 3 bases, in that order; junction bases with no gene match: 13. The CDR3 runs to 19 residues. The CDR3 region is CAISEQSSGRASRTDTQYF. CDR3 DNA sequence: TGTGCCATCAGTGAGCAGAGTAGCGGGAGGGCGAGTAGGACAGATACGCAGTATTTT.

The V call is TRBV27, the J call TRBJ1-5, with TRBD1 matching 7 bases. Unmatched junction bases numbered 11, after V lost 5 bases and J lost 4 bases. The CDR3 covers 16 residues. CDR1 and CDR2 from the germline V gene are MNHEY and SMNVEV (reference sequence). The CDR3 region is CASSIFGQGGNQPQHF. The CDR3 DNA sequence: TGTGCCAGCAGTATCTTCGGGCAGGGGGGGAATCAGCCCCAGCATTTT.

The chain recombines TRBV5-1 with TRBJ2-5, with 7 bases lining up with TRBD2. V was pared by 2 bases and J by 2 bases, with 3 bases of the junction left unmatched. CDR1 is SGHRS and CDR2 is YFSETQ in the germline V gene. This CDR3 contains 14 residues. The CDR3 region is CASSFGGSQETQYF. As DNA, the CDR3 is TGCGCCAGCAGCTTCGGCGGGAGTCAAGAGACCCAGTACTTC.

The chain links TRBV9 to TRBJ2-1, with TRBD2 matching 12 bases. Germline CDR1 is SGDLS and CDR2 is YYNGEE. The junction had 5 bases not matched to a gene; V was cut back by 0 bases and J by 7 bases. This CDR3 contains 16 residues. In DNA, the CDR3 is TGTGCCAGCAGCGTAGCTACGACTAGCGGGAGTAATGAGCAGTTCTTC. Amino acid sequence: CASSVATTSGSNEQFF.

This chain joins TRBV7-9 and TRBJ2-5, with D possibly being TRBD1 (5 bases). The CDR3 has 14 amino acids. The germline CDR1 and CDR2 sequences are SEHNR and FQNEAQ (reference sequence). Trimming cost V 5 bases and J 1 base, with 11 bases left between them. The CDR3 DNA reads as TGTGCCAGCAGCCCCGGACACGCCCAAGAGACCCAGTACTTC. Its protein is CASSPGHAQETQYF.

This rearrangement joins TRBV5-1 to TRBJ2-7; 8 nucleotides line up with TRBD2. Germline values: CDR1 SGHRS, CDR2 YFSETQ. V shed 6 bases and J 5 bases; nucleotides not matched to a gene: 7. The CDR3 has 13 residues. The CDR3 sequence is CASNTGGAHEQYF. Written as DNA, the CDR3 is TGCGCCAGCAACACGGGAGGGGCCCACGAGCAGTACTTC.

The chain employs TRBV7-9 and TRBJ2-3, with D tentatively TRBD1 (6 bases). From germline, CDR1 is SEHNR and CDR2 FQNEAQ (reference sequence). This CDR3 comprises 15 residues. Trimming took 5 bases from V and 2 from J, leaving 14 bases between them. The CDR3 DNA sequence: TGTGCCAGCAGCCGCCAGACAGGAAACACAGATACGCAGTATTTT. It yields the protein CASSRQTGNTDTQYF.

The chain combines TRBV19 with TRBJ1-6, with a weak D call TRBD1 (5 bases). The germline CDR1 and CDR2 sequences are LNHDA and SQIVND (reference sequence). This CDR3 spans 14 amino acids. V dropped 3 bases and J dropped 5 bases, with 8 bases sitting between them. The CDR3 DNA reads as TGTGCCAGTAGTATGGGACTACATAATTCACCCCTCCACTTT. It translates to CASSMGLHNSPLHF. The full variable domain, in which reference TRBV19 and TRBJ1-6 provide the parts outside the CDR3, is DGGITQSPKYLFRKEGQNVTLSCEQNLNHDAMYWYRQDPGQGLRLIYYSQIVNDFQKGDIAEGYSVSREKKESFPLTVTSAQKNPTAFYLCASSMGLHNSPLHFGNGTRLTVT.

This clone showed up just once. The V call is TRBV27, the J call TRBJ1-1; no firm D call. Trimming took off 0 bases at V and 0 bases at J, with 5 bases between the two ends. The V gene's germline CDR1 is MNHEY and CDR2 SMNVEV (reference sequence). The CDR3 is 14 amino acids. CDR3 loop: CASSLSQVNTEAFF. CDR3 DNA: TGTGCCAGCAGTTTATCCCAAGTGAACACTGAAGCTTTCTTT.

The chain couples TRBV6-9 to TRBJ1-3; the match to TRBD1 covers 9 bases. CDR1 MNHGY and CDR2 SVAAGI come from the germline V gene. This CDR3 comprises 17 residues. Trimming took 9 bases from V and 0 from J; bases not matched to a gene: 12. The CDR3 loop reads CARIPGQGTNSGNTIYF. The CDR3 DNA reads TGTGCCAGGATACCGGGACAGGGAACGAACTCTGGAAACACCATATATTTT.

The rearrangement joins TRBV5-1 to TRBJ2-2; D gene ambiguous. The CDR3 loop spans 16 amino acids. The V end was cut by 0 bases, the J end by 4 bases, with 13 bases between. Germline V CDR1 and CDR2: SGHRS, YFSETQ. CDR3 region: CASSLDPLPATGELFF. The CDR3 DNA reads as TGCGCCAGCAGCTTGGATCCCCTTCCGGCCACCGGGGAGCTGTTTTTT. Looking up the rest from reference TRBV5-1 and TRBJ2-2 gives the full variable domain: KAGVTQTPRYLIKTRGQQVTLSCSPISGHRSVSWYQQTPGQGLQFLFEYFSETQRNKGNFPGRFSGRQFSNSRSEMNVSTLELGDSALYLCASSLDPLPATGELFFGEGSRLTVL.

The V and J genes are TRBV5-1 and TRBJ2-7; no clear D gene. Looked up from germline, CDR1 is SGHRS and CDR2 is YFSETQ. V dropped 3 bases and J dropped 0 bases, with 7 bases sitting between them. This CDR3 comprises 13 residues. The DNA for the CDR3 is TGCGCCAGCAGCTATGGGATCTCCTACGAGCAGTACTTC. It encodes CASSYGISYEQYF.

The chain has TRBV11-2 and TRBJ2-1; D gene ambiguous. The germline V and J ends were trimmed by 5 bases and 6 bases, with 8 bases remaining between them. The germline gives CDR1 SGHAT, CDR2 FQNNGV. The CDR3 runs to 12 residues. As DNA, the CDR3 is TGTGCCAGCAGCCTCCTTTTCAATGAGCAGTTCTTC. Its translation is CASSLLFNEQFF.

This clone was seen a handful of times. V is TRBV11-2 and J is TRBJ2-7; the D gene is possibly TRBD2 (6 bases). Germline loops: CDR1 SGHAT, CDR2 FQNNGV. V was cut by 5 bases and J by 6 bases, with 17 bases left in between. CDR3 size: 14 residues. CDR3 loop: CASSPGAVSGEQYF. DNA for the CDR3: TGTGCCAGCAGCCCGGGAGCGGTGAGTGGCGAGCAGTACTTC.

The CDR3, as DNA: TGTGCCAGCAGTGAACAGGGAGAAAATTCACCCCTCCACTTT. This codes for CASSEQGENSPLHF. This chain uses TRBV2 with TRBJ1-6, with TRBD1 as a possible D gene (5 bases). This CDR3 is 14 amino acids long. V was pared by 2 bases and J by 7 bases, with 9 bases between. CDR1 and CDR2 (germline): SNHLY, FYNNEI.

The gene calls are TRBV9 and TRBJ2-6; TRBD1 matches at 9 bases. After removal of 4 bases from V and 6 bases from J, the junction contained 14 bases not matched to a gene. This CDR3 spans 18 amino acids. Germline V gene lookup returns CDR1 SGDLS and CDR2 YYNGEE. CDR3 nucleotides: TGTGCCAGCAGCACCCCGGGACAGGGAATTGAGGAGGCCAACGTCCTGACTTTC. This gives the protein CASSTPGQGIEEANVLTF.

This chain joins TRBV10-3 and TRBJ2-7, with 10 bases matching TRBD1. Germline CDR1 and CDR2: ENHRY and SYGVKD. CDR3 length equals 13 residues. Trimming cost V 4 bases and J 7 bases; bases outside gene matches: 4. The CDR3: CAISGQGAQEQYF. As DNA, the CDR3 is TGTGCCATCAGTGGACAGGGGGCGCAGGAGCAGTACTTC.

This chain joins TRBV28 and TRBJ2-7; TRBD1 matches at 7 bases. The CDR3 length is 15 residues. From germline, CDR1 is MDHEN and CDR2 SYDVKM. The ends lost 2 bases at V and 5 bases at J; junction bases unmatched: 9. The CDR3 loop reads CASSLITRGINEQYF. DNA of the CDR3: TGTGCCAGCAGTTTAATCACCAGGGGGATTAACGAGCAGTACTTC.

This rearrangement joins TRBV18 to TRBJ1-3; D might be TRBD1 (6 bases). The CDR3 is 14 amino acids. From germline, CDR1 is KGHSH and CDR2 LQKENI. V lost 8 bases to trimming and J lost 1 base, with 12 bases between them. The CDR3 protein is CASVQGLSGNTIYF. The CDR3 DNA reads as TGTGCCAGCGTACAGGGTTTGTCTGGAAACACCATATATTTT. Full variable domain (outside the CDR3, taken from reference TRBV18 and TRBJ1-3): NAGVMQNPRHLVRRRGQEARLRCSPMKGHSHVYWYRQLPEEGLKFMVYLQKENIIDESGMPKERFSAEFPKEGPSILRIQQVVRGDSAAYFCASVQGLSGNTIYFGEGSWLTVV.

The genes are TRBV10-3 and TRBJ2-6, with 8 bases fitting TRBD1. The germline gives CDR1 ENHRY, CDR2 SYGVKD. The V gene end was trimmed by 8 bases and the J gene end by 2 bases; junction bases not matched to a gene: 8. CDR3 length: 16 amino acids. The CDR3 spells CAISDREGAGANVLTF. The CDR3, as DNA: TGTGCCATCTCGGACAGGGAAGGTGCTGGGGCCAACGTCCTGACTTTC.

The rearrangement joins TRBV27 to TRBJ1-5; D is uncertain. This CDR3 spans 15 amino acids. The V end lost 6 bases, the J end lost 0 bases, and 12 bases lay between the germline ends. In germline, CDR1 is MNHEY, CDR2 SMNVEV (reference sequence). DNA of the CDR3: TGTGCCAGCAGCCCGATAAGATTTAGCAATCAGCCCCAGCATTTT. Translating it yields CASSPIRFSNQPQHF.

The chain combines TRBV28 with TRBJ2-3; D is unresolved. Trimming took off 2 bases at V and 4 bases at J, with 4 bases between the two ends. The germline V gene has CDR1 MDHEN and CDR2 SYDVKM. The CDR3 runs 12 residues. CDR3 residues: CASSLIADTQYF. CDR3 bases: TGTGCCAGCAGTTTAATAGCAGATACGCAGTATTTT.

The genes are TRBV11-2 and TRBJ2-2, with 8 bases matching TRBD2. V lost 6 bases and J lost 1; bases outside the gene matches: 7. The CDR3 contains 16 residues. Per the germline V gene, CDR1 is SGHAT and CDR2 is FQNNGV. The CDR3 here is CASRPPTSGNTGELFF. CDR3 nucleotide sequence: TGTGCCAGCAGACCACCTACTAGCGGGAACACCGGGGAGCTGTTTTTT.

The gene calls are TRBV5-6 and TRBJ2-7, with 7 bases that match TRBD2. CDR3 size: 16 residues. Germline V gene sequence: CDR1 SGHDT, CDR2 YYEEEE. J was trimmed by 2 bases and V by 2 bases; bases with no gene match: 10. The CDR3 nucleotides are TGTGCCAGCAGCTTCGCCGGGGCTAGCGGTACCTACGAGCAGTACTTC. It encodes CASSFAGASGTYEQYF.